These 2 T cell receptor beta chains originate from one sample sequenced in a study of OX40 agonist ivuxolimab in advanced cancers. Assay: immunoSEQ multiplex PCR; the TCRdb copy retains only in-frame clones and omits some. The data contain roughly 61,000 clones, approximately 88% of them singletons. Sample: CD4+ or CD8+ T cells sorted from blood, taken in a trial of the OX40 agonist ivuxolimab. The receptors were sampled from an adult with an advanced solid tumor such as melanoma, head and neck, liver or kidney cancer.

The rearrangement joins TRBV19 to TRBJ1-3; no reliable D call. Deletions cut 5 bases from V and 0 bases from J, with 14 bases between. The CDR3 is 16 amino acids. The germline V gene has CDR1 LNHDA and CDR2 SQIVND (reference sequence). The CDR3 protein is CASSPPPGRSGNTIYF. DNA for the CDR3: TGTGCCAGTAGTCCACCCCCAGGTCGCTCTGGAAACACCATATATTTT.

This clone was observed once. The chain employs TRBV9 and TRBJ2-6; 8 nucleotides match TRBD1. CDR3 size: 17 residues. J was trimmed by 0 bases and V by 7 bases; bases with no gene match: 9. Germline CDR1 and CDR2: SGDLS and YYNGEE. The CDR3 loop reads CASRQGSDPSGANVLTF. The CDR3 DNA is TGTGCCAGCCGACAGGGGTCGGACCCCTCTGGGGCCAACGTCCTGACTTTC.